Below are 17 T cell receptor beta chains sequenced from a single sample in a study of radiotherapy plus CTLA-4 blockade in lung cancer. Data came from immunoSEQ multiplex PCR; TCRdb stores just in-frame clones and leaves some out. The data contain some 80,000 clones, about 78% of them singletons. This material consisted of peripheral blood, taken from a patient treated with radiotherapy plus ipilimumab. These receptor sequences come from a human donor with non-small cell lung cancer whose response to radiotherapy plus ipilimumab could not be evaluated. Some clones in this sample may be carry-over from other donors' samples.

This chain connects TRBV7-3 to TRBJ1-2; D uncertain. V lost 5 bases and J lost 7, with 14 bases in between. CDR1 is SGHTA, CDR2 FQGTGA, per germline. The CDR3 spans 13 residues. CDR3 in amino acids: CASSPGSGSGYTF. The CDR3 nucleotides are TGTGCCAGCAGCCCCGGATCGGGTTCTGGCTACACCTTC.

The rearrangement uses TRBV5-1 and TRBJ2-1, with D possibly matching TRBD2 (6 bases). Germline V gene lookup returns CDR1 SGHRS and CDR2 YFSETQ. V lost 0 bases to trimming and J lost 0 bases, with 10 bases between them. The CDR3 spans 16 residues. This CDR3 reads CASSLEAGFSYNEQFF. CDR3 in DNA: TGCGCCAGCAGCTTGGAAGCGGGCTTCTCCTACAATGAGCAGTTCTTC.

The rearrangement links TRBV11-2 to TRBJ2-5; D not certain. V lost 2 bases and J 2 bases, leaving 9 bases between the germline ends. In germline, CDR1 is SGHAT, CDR2 FQNNGV. This CDR3 has 14 residues. CDR3 bases: TGTGCCAGCAGCTTAACGGCGGTTCAAGAGACCCAGTACTTC. As protein: CASSLTAVQETQYF.

The chain employs TRBV7-8 and TRBJ1-2; TRBD1 might be the D (6 bases). CDR1 is SGHVS, CDR2 FQNEAQ, per germline. V was cut by 5 bases and J by 4 bases, with 20 bases left in between. This CDR3 is built from 16 residues. CDR3 sequence (DNA): TGTGCCAGCAGCGCTACCCCCACAGGGTCCCCCTATGGCTACACCTTC. Translated: CASSATPTGSPYGYTF.

The chain carries TRBV7-9 and TRBJ2-6; D is undetermined. CDR3 length: 16 residues. Trimming took 1 base from V and 1 from J, leaving 8 bases between them. Germline V gene data show CDR1 as SEHNR and CDR2 as FQNEAQ (reference sequence). CDR3 DNA sequence: TGTGCCAGCAGCTTAGACTATTTTTCTGGGGCCAACGTCCTGACTTTC. Residues: CASSLDYFSGANVLTF.

The chain uses TRBV6-1 and TRBJ1-1; perhaps TRBD1 as D (6 bases). V was clipped by 2 bases and J by 3 bases, with 10 bases between them. The CDR3 runs to 14 residues. Germline CDR1 reads MNHNS; CDR2 reads SASEGT. This CDR3 is CASSEIDRYTEAFF. In DNA, the CDR3 is TGTGCCAGCAGTGAAATTGACAGGTACACTGAAGCTTTCTTT.

J is TRBJ2-2 and V is TRBV7-8; no firm D call. Trimming stripped 1 base from V and 6 bases from J, with 6 bases between. The V gene's germline CDR1 is SGHVS and CDR2 FQNEAQ. The CDR3 is 13 residues long. CDR3 nucleotides: TGTGCCAGCAGCTTAGGGCCCCCCGGGGAGCTGTTTTTT. This sequence encodes CASSLGPPGELFF.

This chain links TRBV13 with TRBJ2-7; D unclear. Germline loops: CDR1 PRHDT, CDR2 FYEKMQ (reference sequence). The length of the CDR3 is 12 residues. Trimming removed 4 bases at V and 3 bases at J, with 7 bases between. The CDR3 DNA reads as TGTGCCAGCAGCTACCGGAGCTACGAGCAGTACTTC. This sequence encodes CASSYRSYEQYF.

The genes are TRBV4-1 and TRBJ1-4; the D gene is possibly TRBD1 (6 bases). Per germline, CDR1 MGHRA and CDR2 YSYEKL. CDR3 length equals 16 residues. Trimming took off 4 bases at V and 0 bases at J, with 12 bases between the two ends. CDR3 DNA: TGCGCCAGCAGCCCGGACAGTACAACAACTAATGAAAAACTGTTTTTT. It specifies CASSPDSTTTNEKLFF.

This clone has just a few counts. Only one base separates this from a far larger clonotype, so it likely reflects a read error. Different DNA sequences within this sample yield the same CDR3. The rearrangement links TRBV5-8 to TRBJ2-2, with a tentative D call TRBD1 (5 bases). Germline lookup yields CDR1 SGHTS and CDR2 YDEGEE. V dropped 0 bases and J dropped 7 bases, with 10 bases sitting between them. The CDR3 loop spans 14 amino acids. The CDR3 coding sequence is TGTGCCAGCAGCTTGGAGGGGCGCGACGGGGAGCTGTTTTTT. It translates to CASSLEGRDGELFF.

In this sample, this clone turned up once. The chain joins TRBV28 to TRBJ2-6, with unresolved D. The CDR3 is 15 residues long. Germline CDR1 and CDR2: MDHEN and SYDVKM. The V end lost 8 bases, the J end lost 4 bases, and 15 bases lay between the germline ends. As DNA, the CDR3 is TGTGCCAGCGCTGCGGCGACGTCCGGGGCCAACGTCCTGACTTTC. It codes for CASAAATSGANVLTF. The variable domain in full, with the rest retrieved from reference TRBV28 and TRBJ2-6, is DVKVTQSSRYLVKRTGEKVFLECVQDMDHENMFWYRQDPGLGLRLIYFSYDVKMKEKGDIPEGYSVSREKKERFSLILESASTNQTSMYLCASAAATSGANVLTFGAGSRLTVL.

This chain links TRBV5-4 with TRBJ1-6; D is possibly TRBD1 (5 bases). The CDR3 runs 16 residues. Trimming pared 0 bases from V and 2 bases from J, leaving 9 bases between. Germline lookup yields CDR1 SGHNT and CDR2 YYREEE (reference sequence). CDR3: CASSLETRAYNSPLHF. The CDR3 nucleotides are TGTGCCAGCAGCTTGGAGACCAGGGCCTATAATTCACCCCTCCACTTT.

This clone was picked up one time. The rearrangement uses TRBV6-5 and TRBJ2-3; TRBD2 matches at 12 bases. V shed 1 base, J shed 11 bases, and the junction held 1 base outside the gene matches. This CDR3 has 13 residues. Germline lookup yields CDR1 MNHEY and CDR2 SVGAGI. The CDR3: CASSYLTSGGQYF. CDR3 in DNA: TGTGCCAGCAGTTACTTGACTAGCGGGGGGCAGTATTTT.

The V call is TRBV5-6, the J call TRBJ2-5, with D possibly matching TRBD1 (6 bases). This CDR3 is 14 amino acids long. V was trimmed by 4 bases and J by 2 bases, leaving 12 bases between them. Germline CDR1 SGHDT, CDR2 YYEEEE. CDR3 nucleotides: TGTGCCAGCAGCACTACAGGGTTTCAAGAGACCCAGTACTTC. Encoded protein: CASSTTGFQETQYF.

The V and J genes are TRBV7-2 and TRBJ1-1; tentatively, D is TRBD1 (5 bases). Germline V CDR1 and CDR2: SGHTA, FQGNSA. The CDR3 loop spans 13 amino acids. V dropped 5 bases and J dropped 4 bases, with 11 bases sitting between them. CDR3 bases: TGTGCCAGCAGCATCACAGGATCCACTGAAGCTTTCTTT. Residues: CASSITGSTEAFF. Using reference TRBV7-2 and TRBJ1-1 for the parts outside the CDR3, the full variable domain is GAGVSQSPSNKVTEKGKDVELRCDPISGHTALYWYRQSLGQGLEFLIYFQGNSAPDKSGLPSDRFSAERTGGSVSTLTIQRTQQEDSAVYLCASSITGSTEAFFGQGTRLTVV.

This rearrangement joins TRBV2 to TRBJ2-5; TRBD1 aligns across 7 bases. The J call may be incorrect, as the DNA end agrees better with TRBJ2-7. The CDR3 spans 17 residues. CDR1 and CDR2 from the germline V gene are SNHLY and FYNNEI. The CDR3 nucleotides are TGTGCCAGCAGTTTTGGTCCAAGGGGGCGCGGAACCTACGAGCAGTACTTC. Its translation is CASSFGPRGRGTYEQYF.

The V and J genes are TRBV19 and TRBJ2-7; TRBD1 aligns across 8 bases. V shed 7 bases and J 5 bases; nucleotides not matched to a gene: 13. CDR3 length equals 15 residues. Germline V lookup: CDR1 LNHDA, CDR2 SQIVND (reference sequence). CDR3 bases: TGTGCCAGTACCGCCGGGACAGGCGCCCGGGACGAGCAGTACTTC. Amino acid sequence: CASTAGTGARDEQYF.